Following are 14 T cell receptor beta chains from one sample sequenced in a study of PD-L1 blockade in urothelial cancer. Documented time point: pretreatment peripheral blood. The assay was immunoSEQ multiplex PCR, and TCRdb's table has in-frame clones only and misses some. The sample consists of fewer than 65,000 clones, about 81% of them appearing once. The input for sequencing was PBMCs, taken around atezolizumab (anti-PD-L1) treatment. Receptor source: a man between 70 and 80 years old with urothelial cancer.

This chain joins TRBV14 and TRBJ2-1, with 8 bases lining up with TRBD2. V trimming: 4 bases; J trimming: 5 bases; junction bases outside the gene matches: 13. CDR1 and CDR2 (germline): SGHDN, FVKESK. The CDR3 runs 17 residues. CDR3 loop: CASSPRSGRAIDNEQFF. DNA for the CDR3: TGTGCCAGCAGCCCCCGCTCCGGGAGGGCTATCGACAATGAGCAGTTCTTC.

The chain carries TRBV9 and TRBJ2-2; TRBD2 matches at 10 bases. Germline-derived CDR1 and CDR2 are SGDLS and YYNGEE. This CDR3 has 17 amino acids. V shed 6 bases and J 0 bases; nucleotides not matched to a gene: 8. The CDR3 here is CASMASGSHTNTGELFF. The CDR3 DNA reads as TGTGCCAGCATGGCTAGCGGGAGTCACACGAACACCGGGGAGCTGTTTTTT.

The chain combines TRBV5-6 with TRBJ2-3, with 7 bases lining up with TRBD1. With V trimmed by 4 bases and J by 6 bases, 8 bases remained unmatched. This CDR3 comprises 14 residues. Germline lookup yields CDR1 SGHDT and CDR2 YYEEEE. CDR3 nucleotides: TGTGCCAGCAGCCTTGACAGGGTCGAGGATACGCAGTATTTT. This codes for CASSLDRVEDTQYF.

This clone appeared a few times. The DNA is omitted, as the CDR3 cannot be located on it reliably, and the CDR3 follows TCRdb's listing. The rearrangement links TRBV27 to TRBJ1-1; the DNA was not used to check the table's D call, TRBD1. The CDR3 sequence runs 14 residues, both termini included. CDR1 and CDR2 from the germline V gene are MNHEY and SMNVEV (reference sequence). CDR3 region: CASSFGQGSAETFF.

The rearrangement links TRBV9 to TRBJ2-6, with 7 bases fitting TRBD1. The CDR3 runs to 15 residues. The ends lost 3 bases at V and 2 bases at J; junction bases unmatched: 2. Germline V CDR1 and CDR2: SGDLS, YYNGEE. The CDR3 loop reads CASSAGTAGANVLTF. CDR3 DNA sequence: TGTGCCAGCAGCGCGGGGACAGCTGGGGCCAACGTCCTGACTTTC.

CDR3: CASSFPGYSNQPQHF. The CDR3 DNA is TGTGCCAGTAGTTTCCCGGGTTATAGCAATCAGCCCCAGCATTTT. The chain joins TRBV19 to TRBJ1-5; D call uncertain. The CDR3 consists of 15 residues. CDR1 is LNHDA and CDR2 is SQIVND in the germline V gene (reference sequence). Trimming took off 5 bases at V and 0 bases at J, with 11 bases between the two ends.

This clone was found once. The chain combines TRBV9 with TRBJ1-2; no clear D gene. Germline CDR1 reads SGDLS; CDR2 reads YYNGEE. Between the trimmed V and J ends, which lost 3 bases and 6 bases, there was a span of 18 bases. The CDR3 loop spans 15 amino acids. CDR3 sequence: CASSGDGVRYDGYTF. Written as DNA, the CDR3 is TGTGCCAGCAGCGGCGACGGGGTACGGTATGATGGCTACACCTTC.

The V call is TRBV6-5, the J call TRBJ1-1; a possible D gene is TRBD1 (6 bases). The ends were cut back, 6 bases at V and 0 bases at J, with 14 bases in the middle. Germline CDR1 and CDR2: MNHEY and SVGAGI. The CDR3 spans 15 residues. CDR3 amino acids: CASRVDKGVNTEAFF. CDR3 sequence (DNA): TGTGCCAGCAGGGTGGATAAGGGGGTGAACACTGAAGCTTTCTTT.

The count of this clone is one. The rearrangement links TRBV10-3 to TRBJ1-1, with TRBD1 identical over 8 bases. This CDR3 contains 14 residues. Germline V gives CDR1 ENHRY, CDR2 SYGVKD. The V and J ends lost 2 bases and 4 bases, in that order; junction bases with no gene match: 3. CDR3 region: CAISEDRGGTEAFF. CDR3 sequence (DNA): TGTGCCATCAGTGAGGACAGGGGAGGCACTGAAGCTTTCTTT.

The chain recombines TRBV11-2 with TRBJ2-5; 7 nucleotides agree with TRBD2. Losses at the gene ends were 1 base for V and 9 bases for J; bases not matched to a gene: 8. Per germline, CDR1 SGHAT and CDR2 FQNNGV. This CDR3 is 14 amino acids long. In DNA, the CDR3 is TGTGCCAGCAGCTTAGGCGTTGTGGGAGGGCCCCAGTACTTC. Translated, it gives CASSLGVVGGPQYF.

The V and J genes are TRBV7-2 and TRBJ2-5; TRBD2 matches 10 bases. V lost 8 bases, J lost 5 bases, and 8 bases stayed unmatched. Germline V gives CDR1 SGHTA, CDR2 FQGNSA. The CDR3 consists of 14 residues. The CDR3 DNA is TGTGCCAGCCGTGCTAGCGGGAGACCCGAGACCCAGTACTTC. Residues: CASRASGRPETQYF.

In this sample, this clone turned up once. The J gene is TRBJ1-5, the V gene TRBV19; no clear D gene. CDR3 size: 15 residues. Per the germline V gene, CDR1 is LNHDA and CDR2 is SQIVND (reference sequence). Trimming stripped 7 bases from V and 4 bases from J, with 17 bases between. CDR3 sequence reads: CASIEVGGNNQPQHF. The CDR3 DNA reads TGTGCCAGTATTGAGGTCGGAGGAAATAATCAGCCCCAGCATTTT. Looking up the rest from reference TRBV19 and TRBJ1-5 gives the full variable domain: DGGITQSPKYLFRKEGQNVTLSCEQNLNHDAMYWYRQDPGQGLRLIYYSQIVNDFQKGDIAEGYSVSREKKESFPLTVTSAQKNPTAFYLCASIEVGGNNQPQHFGDGTRLSIL.

The chain combines TRBV7-9 with TRBJ1-3, with no clear D. The CDR3 loop spans 14 amino acids. Germline-derived CDR1 and CDR2 are SEHNR and FQNEAQ (reference sequence). Trimming left V 2 bases short and J 0 bases short, with 5 bases between. CDR3 bases: TGTGCCAGCAGCTTATCCAGCTCTGGAAACACCATATATTTT. It codes for CASSLSSSGNTIYF.

The DNA of the CDR3 is TGTGCCAGCTCACCAACGCCGCCAGGGTTTCGGGATGAAAAACTGTTTTTT. It yields the protein CASSPTPPGFRDEKLFF. This chain uses TRBV18 with TRBJ1-4, with TRBD1 as a possible D gene (5 bases). The CDR3 sequence is 17 residues long. V lost 2 bases, J lost 6 bases, and 19 bases lay in between. Germline V gives CDR1 KGHSH, CDR2 LQKENI.